The TCR beta chain described here comes from a study of blood T cells in healthy people across ages. The authors ran a second PCR of roughly 6 to 12 cycles using a sample-barcoded 5' primer and a J-beta primer mix. Each CDR3 protein is one row after TCRdb ran MiXCR on the 5' RACE reads. The sample records some 640,000 distinct CDR3 sequences, roughly 31% being singletons. Between the trimmed V and J ends, which lost 0 bases and 1 base, there was a span of 12 bases. This CDR3 has 16 amino acids. Germline V gene lookup returns CDR1 LGHNA and CDR2 YNFKEQ. This sequence originates from a woman aged 80 or older in good health. The chain is built from TRBV4-2 and TRBJ1-1; weak D call: TRBD1 (5 bases). Input material: blood. CDR3 in amino acids: CASSQEGAKGNTEAFF. CDR3 nucleotide sequence: TGTGCCAGCAGCCAAGAAGGGGCGAAAGGGAACACTGAAGCTTTCTTT.